The rows below give T cell receptor beta chains drawn from one sample of a study of metastatic and nonmetastatic thyroid tumors. Via MiXCR, TCRdb re-called the PCR reads. Seen here are a few thousand clones, 33% observed once, and the top ten hold about 25%. Sequencing was performed on adjacent normal tissue. These receptors were taken from a female donor with papillary thyroid cancer or a benign thyroid nodule (not recorded which). Some clones in this sample may be carry-over from other donors' samples. Both conserved end residues are part of each CDR3. Each record gives: V gene, CDR3 protein.

v_gene: TRBV6-1
CDR3aa: CASRDPRGRDTEAFF

v_gene: TRBV28
CDR3aa: CASSSWTGGGYEQYF

v_gene: TRBV12-3/TRBV12-4
CDR3aa: CASSLPQGARGGTEAFF

v_gene: TRBV19
CDR3aa: CAIIMDAYYGYTF

v_gene: TRBV7-9
CDR3aa: CASSEGRNTEAFF

v_gene: TRBV24-1
CDR3aa: CATSVHTDTQYF

v_gene: TRBV5-1
CDR3aa: CASSLKTGAGLAFF

v_gene: TRBV6-5
CDR3aa: CASSYSMDEFGYTF

v_gene: TRBV5-1
CDR3aa: CASSGFGDRILEQYF

v_gene: TRBV12-3/TRBV12-4
CDR3aa: CASSLTSYYNEQFF

v_gene: TRBV10-3
CDR3aa: CAIASFLTGDRAYEQYF

v_gene: TRBV24-1
CDR3aa: CATSDFGTGPDTQYF